These 26 T cell receptor beta chains came from one sample sequenced in a study of metastatic and nonmetastatic thyroid tumors. TCRdb called clones again from the PCR reads with MiXCR. This sample yields roughly 72,000 clones, of which around 18% are seen a single time; about 13% belongs to the top ten. Thyroid surgery was performed in patients who had received no treatment beforehand. The sample was blood. These receptors originate from a female donor with papillary thyroid cancer or a benign thyroid nodule (not recorded which). Some clones in this sample may be carry-over from other donors' samples.

The table lists this clone with many counts. J is TRBJ1-2 and V is TRBV7-2; no definite D call. V dropped 5 bases and J dropped 1 base, with 11 bases sitting between them. Germline V gives CDR1 SGHTA, CDR2 FQGNSA. This CDR3 region has 14 residues. The CDR3 region is CASSVTSDNYGYTF. The CDR3, as DNA: TGTGCCAGCAGCGTGACTTCGGATAACTATGGCTACACCTTC.

This clone has more than one count but fewer than ten. Germline and junction disagree at one end, which may indicate a read error. This chain connects TRBV12-3 or TRBV12-4 to TRBJ1-5; D is ambiguous. The CDR3 spans 13 residues. CDR3 nucleotide sequence: TGTGCCATCAGTTTGCGAACTAATCAGCCCCAGCATTTT. Translated, it gives CAISLRTNQPQHF.

This clone was recorded at least ten times. The rearrangement links TRBV12-3 or TRBV12-4 to TRBJ2-1, with 9 bases identical to TRBD1. The V and J ends lost 4 bases and 2 bases, in that order; junction bases with no gene match: 3. This CDR3 has 15 amino acids. CDR3 protein: CASSSTGGAYNEQFF. Here the CDR3 DNA reads TGTGCCAGCAGTTCCACAGGGGGCGCCTACAATGAGCAGTTCTTC.

This clone occurred many times. This chain links TRBV11-1 with TRBJ1-1; D is possibly TRBD1 (5 bases). This CDR3 is built from 14 residues. Looked up from germline, CDR1 is SGHAT and CDR2 is FQDESV (reference sequence). Trimming pared 1 base from V and 7 bases from J, leaving 13 bases between. In DNA form, the CDR3 reads TGTGCCAGCAGCTTAGAGGGGACGGCCTATGAAGCTTTCTTT. It specifies CASSLEGTAYEAFF.

This clone was seen at least ten times. The chain couples TRBV6-1 to TRBJ1-3; perhaps TRBD1 as D (6 bases). The germline gives CDR1 MNHNS, CDR2 SASEGT. CDR3 length equals 15 residues. V was trimmed by 5 bases and J by 0 bases, leaving 11 bases between them. In DNA form, the CDR3 reads TGTGCCAGCAGTTCCCCGACAGGCTCTGGAAACACCATATATTTT. This translates into CASSSPTGSGNTIYF.

This chain connects TRBV6-1 to TRBJ1-5, with D possibly matching TRBD1 (6 bases). Germline assignment: CDR1 MNHNS and CDR2 SASEGT. The V and J ends lost 5 bases and 1 base respectively, with 12 bases between them. The CDR3 sequence is 15 residues long. CDR3 sequence (DNA): TGTGCCAGCAGTCTCAGGGGCTTGAGCAATCAGCCCCAGCATTTT. This encodes CASSLRGLSNQPQHF.

V gene TRBV5-5 combines with J gene TRBJ2-7; D is unresolved. The CDR3 is 15 residues long. Per germline, CDR1 SGHKS and CDR2 YYEKEE (reference sequence). Trimming removed 0 bases from V and 2 bases from J, with 12 bases in between. The CDR3 here is CASSLDSGLTYEQYF. Written as DNA, the CDR3 is TGTGCCAGCAGCTTGGATTCAGGCCTCACCTACGAGCAGTACTTC.

The rearrangement links TRBV20-1 to TRBJ2-5; no reliable D call. V was clipped by 0 bases and J by 1 base, with 12 bases between them. Looked up from germline, CDR1 is DFQATT and CDR2 is SNEGSKA (reference sequence). This CDR3 is built from 15 residues. The CDR3 sequence is CSARDFLRIQETQYF. CDR3 DNA sequence: TGCAGTGCTAGAGATTTCCTACGGATCCAAGAGACCCAGTACTTC.

This clone was detected a few times. The V gene is TRBV6-1, the J gene TRBJ2-7, with 8 bases that match TRBD2. The CDR3 runs 16 residues. Germline-derived CDR1 and CDR2 are MNHNS and SASEGT. Trimming at V came to 6 bases and at J to 2 bases, leaving 12 bases not matched to a gene. The CDR3 spells CASRAMSGSVTYEQYF. CDR3 DNA sequence: TGTGCCAGCAGGGCAATGAGCGGGAGTGTTACCTACGAGCAGTACTTC.

This clone was seen ten or more times. The gene calls are TRBV5-1 and TRBJ1-2; D may be TRBD1 (6 bases). The CDR3 runs to 14 residues. Germline V gene data show CDR1 as SGHRS and CDR2 as YFSETQ. V was cut by 0 bases and J by 7 bases, with 13 bases left in between. CDR3 sequence: CASSLGDNRVGYTF. The CDR3, as DNA: TGCGCCAGCAGCTTGGGGGACAACAGAGTTGGCTACACCTTC.

This clone came up many times. The identical CDR3 is also encoded by other nucleotide sequences in the sample. The chain uses TRBV5-6 and TRBJ2-5; D might be TRBD2 (5 bases). This CDR3 region has 17 residues. Germline CDR1 SGHDT, CDR2 YYEEEE. V was pared by 4 bases and J by 5 bases, with 24 bases between. The DNA of the CDR3 is TGTGCCAGCAGCCTCGGCCCGGAGGTCTTTACCTGGGAGACCCAGTACTTC. Amino acids: CASSLGPEVFTWETQYF.

This clone has a count of ten or more. The junction differs from germline at one of its ends, possibly a read error. This sample also contains other DNA sequences that code for the same CDR3. The chain couples TRBV6-6 to TRBJ2-7; D remains ambiguous. The CDR3 length is 16 residues. Germline CDR1 is MNHNY and CDR2 is SVGAGI (reference sequence). Here the CDR3 reads CASSYSGGRLTYEQYF. The CDR3 coding sequence is TGTGCTAGCAGTTACTCGGGCGGTAGGCTAACCTACGAGCAGTACTTC.

The genes are TRBV19 and TRBJ1-5; weak D call: TRBD1 (6 bases). Germline loops: CDR1 LNHDA, CDR2 SQIVND (reference sequence). V lost 4 bases to trimming and J lost 7 bases, with 11 bases between them. The CDR3 sequence is 13 residues long. CDR3 in amino acids: CASSKGQLQPQHF. The CDR3 region has the DNA TGTGCCAGTAGTAAAGGACAGTTGCAGCCCCAGCATTTT.

This clone was seen at least ten times. V usage is TRBV10-1 and J usage is TRBJ1-5; maybe TRBD1 (6 bases). The V end lost 0 bases, the J end lost 6 bases, and 9 bases lay between the germline ends. The CDR3 spans 14 residues. The germline CDR1 and CDR2 sequences are WNHNN and SYGVQD (reference sequence). The CDR3 here is CASSESRGFQPQHF. The CDR3 DNA reads as TGCGCCAGCAGTGAGTCGAGGGGGTTTCAGCCCCAGCATTTT.

This chain uses TRBV28 with TRBJ2-7, with TRBD2 as a possible D gene (5 bases). This CDR3 region has 17 residues. Trimming cost V 6 bases and J 0 bases, with 21 bases left between them. Germline lookup yields CDR1 MDHEN and CDR2 SYDVKM. The CDR3 loop is CASSQGFGRGPSYEQYF. CDR3 nucleotides: TGTGCCAGCAGCCAAGGGTTCGGGCGAGGGCCCTCCTACGAGCAGTACTTC.

This rearrangement joins TRBV7-2 to TRBJ2-7, with D tentatively TRBD1 (6 bases). The germline gives CDR1 SGHTA, CDR2 FQGNSA. The CDR3 spans 13 residues. Between the trimmed V and J ends, which lost 1 base and 6 bases, there was a span of 10 bases. DNA of the CDR3: TGTGCCAGCAGCTTAGATCCAGGGGCCGAGCAGTACTTC. Protein product: CASSLDPGAEQYF. Using reference TRBV7-2 and TRBJ2-7 for the parts outside the CDR3, the full variable domain is GAGVSQSPSNKVTEKGKDVELRCDPISGHTALYWYRQSLGQGLEFLIYFQGNSAPDKSGLPSDRFSAERTGGSVSTLTIQRTQQEDSAVYLCASSLDPGAEQYFGPGTRLTVT.

In its sample, this clone was seen many times. The chain recombines TRBV20-1 with TRBJ2-3; D ambiguous. V was clipped by 5 bases and J by 2 bases, with 11 bases between them. Germline loops: CDR1 DFQATT, CDR2 SNEGSKA (reference sequence). The CDR3 length is 13 residues. The CDR3 spells CSAWASVTDTQYF. CDR3 nucleotide sequence: TGCAGTGCTTGGGCAAGCGTCACAGATACGCAGTATTTT.

This clone was counted at least ten times. The rearrangement joins TRBV4-1 to TRBJ2-5, with no clear D. This CDR3 contains 17 residues. Germline assignment: CDR1 MGHRA and CDR2 YSYEKL. V dropped 1 base and J dropped 2 bases, with 17 bases sitting between them. This CDR3 is CASSQVKNVAVQETQYF. The CDR3, as DNA: TGCGCCAGCAGCCAAGTAAAAAATGTGGCGGTTCAAGAGACCCAGTACTTC.

The chain employs TRBV30 and TRBJ2-7; D remains ambiguous. This CDR3 is built from 17 residues. The V end was cut by 2 bases, the J end by 2 bases, with 22 bases between. Looked up from germline, CDR1 is GTSNPN and CDR2 is SVGIG (reference sequence). CDR3 region: CAWSPPITAGTAYEQYF. In DNA, the CDR3 is TGTGCCTGGAGTCCCCCAATCACAGCAGGTACCGCCTACGAGCAGTACTTC.

This clone was observed many times. The chain joins TRBV10-1 to TRBJ2-3, with a tentative D call TRBD1 (6 bases). The CDR3 length is 14 residues. Germline CDR1 reads WNHNN; CDR2 reads SYGVQD (reference sequence). Trimming stripped 0 bases from V and 3 bases from J, with 7 bases between. The CDR3 loop is CASSESTGTDTQYF. CDR3 bases: TGCGCCAGCAGTGAGTCTACAGGGACAGATACGCAGTATTTT.

This clone showed up many times. The rearrangement joins TRBV4-1 to TRBJ2-1; tentatively, D is TRBD1 or TRBD2 (5 bases each). Trimming pared 5 bases from V and 6 bases from J, leaving 17 bases between. This CDR3 region has 15 residues. The germline V gene has CDR1 MGHRA and CDR2 YSYEKL. The CDR3 DNA is TGCGCCAGCAGCTCCATGGGGTCTGGGGGCAATGAGCAGTTCTTC. Translated: CASSSMGSGGNEQFF.

This chain joins TRBV20-1 and TRBJ2-7; TRBD2 matches at 8 bases. V trimming: 0 bases; J trimming: 4 bases; junction bases outside the gene matches: 8. The germline V gene encodes CDR1 DFQATT and CDR2 SNEGSKA (reference sequence). CDR3 length: 15 residues. The CDR3 spells CSARDGGLAWYEQYF. CDR3 in DNA: TGCAGTGCTAGAGATGGAGGACTAGCCTGGTACGAGCAGTACTTC.

The rearrangement links TRBV25-1 to TRBJ1-2; TRBD1 aligns across 9 bases. This CDR3 has 17 residues. Germline V gene sequence: CDR1 MGHDK, CDR2 SYGVNS. V lost 8 bases and J lost 2; bases outside the gene matches: 15. The CDR3 here is CASSPVRPGTGNYGYTF. The CDR3 region has the DNA TGTGCCAGCTCCCCGGTTCGGCCAGGGACAGGGAACTATGGCTACACCTTC.

V gene TRBV5-1 combines with J gene TRBJ1-2, with D possibly being TRBD1 (5 bases). Germline V CDR1 and CDR2: SGHRS, YFSETQ. This CDR3 spans 17 amino acids. With 0 bases removed from V and 0 bases from J, the gap between germline ends came to 15 bases. The CDR3: CASSLAGGTRANYGYTF. In DNA form, the CDR3 reads TGCGCCAGCAGCTTGGCCGGGGGGACCCGAGCTAACTATGGCTACACCTTC. The full variable domain, in which reference TRBV5-1 and TRBJ1-2 provide the parts outside the CDR3, is KAGVTQTPRYLIKTRGQQVTLSCSPISGHRSVSWYQQTPGQGLQFLFEYFSETQRNKGNFPGRFSGRQFSNSRSEMNVSTLELGDSALYLCASSLAGGTRANYGYTFGSGTRLTVV.

This clone was observed at least ten times. The rearrangement uses TRBV6-1 and TRBJ2-3; D unclear. V lost 8 bases to trimming and J lost 4 bases, with 10 bases between them. The germline gives CDR1 MNHNS, CDR2 SASEGT. The CDR3 consists of 12 residues. The CDR3 is CASRRVPDTQYF. CDR3 nucleotide sequence: TGTGCCAGCCGACGAGTCCCAGATACGCAGTATTTT.

This clone was counted many times. This sequence joins TRBV30 and TRBJ2-7; 7 nucleotides agree with TRBD2. Unmatched junction bases numbered 12, after V lost 0 bases and J lost 7 bases. The CDR3 is made up of 15 amino acids. The germline V gene encodes CDR1 GTSNPN and CDR2 SVGIG (reference sequence). DNA for the CDR3: TGTGCCTGGAGTGTACGAGGACTAGGAGTTCAAGAGCAGTACTTC. Translated, it gives CAWSVRGLGVQEQYF.